This TCR beta chain was sequenced in a study of cytomegalovirus exposure and HLA in healthy donors. Study in general: From donors who were HLA-typed, an early data release held 81 million or so unique TCRs.

A multiplex PCR was run with 60 Vbeta primers and 13 Jbeta primers. Profiled with immunoSEQ multiplex PCR; TCRdb holds only in-frame clones, not every one. The sample has around 130,000 clones, 75% to 90% seen once; the top ten hold under 4.5%. Details on this clone: Its antigen is not identified.

The V end was cut by 2 bases, the J end by 4 bases, with 11 bases between. This CDR3 has 15 amino acids. The germline gives CDR1 MNHEY, CDR2 SVGAGI. Findings of the study overall: An assumption of roughly uniform sequencing depth across donors underlay the presence/absence analyses. Sequencing likely caused a cluster of highly shared sequence variants.

Sequencing used PBMCs. The chain links TRBV6-5 to TRBJ2-2; D is unresolved. The source is a woman in her 40s in good health and CMV-seronegative. This CDR3 is CASSYAEEPTGELFF. In DNA, the CDR3 is TGTGCCAGCAGTTACGCCGAGGAGCCCACCGGGGAGCTGTTTTTT.